This paragraph reports one T cell receptor beta chain. Its specificity is unknown. This CDR3 contains 13 residues. V dropped 1 base and J dropped 6 bases, with 10 bases sitting between them. The V gene's germline CDR1 is GTSNPN and CDR2 SVGIG (reference sequence). These data come from a study of lymphopenia after photon versus proton radiotherapy. Assay used: immunoSEQ multiplex PCR; TCRdb lists only in-frame clones, some missing. The sample lists approximately 160,000 clones, approximately 90% occurring once. Broader study findings: Relative stability marked proton patients; photon patients lost diversity and naive cells. Post-nadir TCR diversity decline inversely tracked overall survival among those who died.

This clonotype originated in a man in his forties or fifties with gastric cancer. The specimen was peripheral blood, collected from a patient treated with photon-based radiotherapy. The chain couples TRBV30 to TRBJ2-1; no reliable D call. The CDR3 DNA is TGTGCCTGGAGTGGGAGAGTATCCAATGAGCAGTTCTTC. It encodes CAWSGRVSNEQFF.